This T cell receptor beta chain is drawn from a study of blood T cell repertoires in COVID-19. Study-level information: Whether acute or convalescent, the COVID-19 samples came from the United States, Italy and Spain. Nucleic acid was either cDNA or gDNA, and it came from T cells, B-cell-depleted T cells, or PBMCs.

The CDR3 extends over 13 amino acids. Germline V gene sequence: CDR1 SGHNT, CDR2 YYREEE (reference sequence). With 5 bases clipped from V and 3 bases from J, the junction kept 3 bases outside the gene matches. Authors' analysis steps: Estimation of nucleated cell counts relied on the amplification of reference gene primers. TCRdb keeps only in-frame clones here, not all; method: immunoSEQ multiplex PCR. V, J and clone size were drawn from that table, and D and trimming were deduced from the DNA. The table includes over 100,000 clones, 91% detected once. The chain couples TRBV5-4 to TRBJ2-3; 7 nucleotides match TRBD2. The TCR comes from a human donor in a cohort sampled during active COVID-19. Source material: peripheral blood. CDR3 sequence: CASRERGTDTQYF. The CDR3 DNA reads TGTGCCAGCAGGGAGCGGGGAACAGATACGCAGTATTTT.